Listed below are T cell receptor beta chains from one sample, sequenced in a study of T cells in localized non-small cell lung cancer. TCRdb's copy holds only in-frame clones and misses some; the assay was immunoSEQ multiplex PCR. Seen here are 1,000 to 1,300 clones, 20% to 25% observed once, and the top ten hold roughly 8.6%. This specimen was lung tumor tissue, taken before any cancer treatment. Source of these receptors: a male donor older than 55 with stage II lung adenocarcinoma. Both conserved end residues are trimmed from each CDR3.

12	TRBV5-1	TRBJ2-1	ASSSGGALYEQF
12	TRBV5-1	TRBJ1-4	ASSLGQNNEKLF
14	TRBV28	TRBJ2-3	ASSKQAGQGPDTQY
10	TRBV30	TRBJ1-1	AWHTGGPEAF
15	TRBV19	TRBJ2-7	ASSYSGLAGGRNEQY
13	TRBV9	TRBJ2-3	ASSPWDSFTDTQY
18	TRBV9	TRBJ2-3	ASSLTPGGRARVSTDTQY
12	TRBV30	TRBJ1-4	AWSVTVYNEKLF
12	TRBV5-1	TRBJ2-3	ASSGYQRSDTQY
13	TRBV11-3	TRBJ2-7	ASSRSVARSHEQY
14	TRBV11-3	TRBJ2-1	ASSPAERVSYNEQF
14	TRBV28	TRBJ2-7	ASSLSLATLSYEQY
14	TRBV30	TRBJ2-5	AWSRGSGRAQETQY
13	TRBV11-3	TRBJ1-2	ASTPAAGGPYGYT
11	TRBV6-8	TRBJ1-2	ASRIDGDEGYT
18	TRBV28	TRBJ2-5	ASSLPGLAGYIAPPETQY
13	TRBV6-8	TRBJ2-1	ASSKDRDVYNEQF
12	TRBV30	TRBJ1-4	AWSEWAGNEKLF
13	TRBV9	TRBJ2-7	ASSVAPDSTYEQY
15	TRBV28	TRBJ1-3	ASSPFAGSLSGNTIY
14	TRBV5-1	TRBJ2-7	ASSRTSGQGALEQY
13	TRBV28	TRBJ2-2	ASRPQGEGLGELF
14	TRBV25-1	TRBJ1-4	ASSEYYRTSNEKLF
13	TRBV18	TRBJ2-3	ASSPEGGDTDTQY
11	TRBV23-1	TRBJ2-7	ASSWDKPYEQY
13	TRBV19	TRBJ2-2	ASIRDLGDTGELF
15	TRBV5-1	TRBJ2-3	ASSLGTSGGATDTQY
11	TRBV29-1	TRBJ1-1	SVEEPALREAF
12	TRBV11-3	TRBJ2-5	ASSLGGLGETQY
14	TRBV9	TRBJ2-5	ASSSEVGSNQETQY
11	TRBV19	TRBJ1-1	ASSDRGNTEAF
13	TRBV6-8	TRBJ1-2	ASSNVGRDNYGYT
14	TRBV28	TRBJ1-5	ASSPPRGQDNQPQH
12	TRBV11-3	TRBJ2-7	ASSFSRTWDEQY
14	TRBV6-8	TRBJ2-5	ASRPKPTGFQETQY
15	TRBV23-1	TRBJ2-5	ASSHPRGAGGGETQY
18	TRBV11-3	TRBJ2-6	ASSLGRVRTASSGANVLT